This is a list of T cell receptor beta chains from one sample in a study of early T cells in non-severe SARS-CoV-2 infection. One entry per CDR3 protein results from TCRdb running MiXCR on the 5' RACE reads. In the table there are around 70,000 distinct CDR3 sequences, 10% of which are singletons. The specimen comprised whole blood, sampled at baseline. The receptors derive from an adult who was a healthcare worker with PCR-confirmed SARS-CoV-2 infection or an uninfected control (not recorded which). CDR3s include the opening cysteine and the closing phenylalanine or tryptophan. The order of the fields is clone size, V gene, D gene, J gene, CDR3 DNA, CDR3 protein. A D gene is named only where the DNA matches it firmly. Clone size, where shown, is once, few, many, or a class for clones that have expanded.

clone_size: .
v_call: TRBV20-1
d_call: .
j_call: TRBJ1-5
cdr3_nt: TGCAGTGCCCTGACAGGTTCCGGTCAGCCCCAGCATTTT
cdr3_aa: CSALTGSGQPQHF

clone_size: many
v_call: TRBV4-1
d_call: .
j_call: TRBJ2-1
cdr3_nt: TGCGCCAGCAGCCCGAGGTTGTCCTACGATGAGCAGTTCTTC
cdr3_aa: CASSPRLSYDEQFF

clone_size: .
v_call: TRBV28
d_call: .
j_call: TRBJ2-3
cdr3_nt: TGTGCCAGCAGTTTGGCCAGGGCGGCAGATACGCAGTATTTT
cdr3_aa: CASSLARAADTQYF

clone_size: few
v_call: TRBV29-1
d_call: .
j_call: TRBJ2-5
cdr3_nt: TGCAGCGCCGCTTGGGAGCGGATCCAAGAGACCCAGTACTTC
cdr3_aa: CSAAWERIQETQYF

clone_size: medium-sized
v_call: TRBV11-2
d_call: .
j_call: TRBJ2-5
cdr3_nt: TGTGCCAGCAGCCCGCAGTCTTGGGGGAGGGAGACCCAGTACTTC
cdr3_aa: CASSPQSWGRETQYF

clone_size: many
v_call: TRBV7-8
d_call: TRBD2
j_call: TRBJ2-1
cdr3_nt: TGTGCCAGCACAAAAGGGACTAGCGGGAGGAGGACGTTCTTC
cdr3_aa: CASTKGTSGRRTFF

clone_size: many
v_call: TRBV30
d_call: TRBD2
j_call: TRBJ2-7
cdr3_nt: TGTGCCTGGAGTGTGCGGGTAGCGGGCTTGAACTACGAGCAGTACTTC
cdr3_aa: CAWSVRVAGLNYEQYF

clone_size: .
v_call: TRBV6-2/TRBV6-3
d_call: TRBD2
j_call: TRBJ2-2
cdr3_nt: TGTGCCAGCAGATATTGGAGCGGGAGGGAAACCGGGGAGCTGTTTTTT
cdr3_aa: CASRYWSGRETGELFF

clone_size: .
v_call: TRBV7-2
d_call: .
j_call: TRBJ2-2
cdr3_nt: TGTGCCAGCAGCCAAAAGGATGACATTGGGAAGAACACCGGGGAGCTGTTTTTT
cdr3_aa: CASSQKDDIGKNTGELFF

clone_size: few
v_call: TRBV28
d_call: TRBD2
j_call: TRBJ2-1
cdr3_nt: TGTGCCAACAGTTTAGAGTTGGGACTAGCGGGAGGGGGGTCCTACAATGAGCAGTTCTTC
cdr3_aa: CANSLELGLAGGGSYNEQFF

clone_size: many
v_call: TRBV27
d_call: .
j_call: TRBJ1-6
cdr3_nt: TGTGCCAGCAGTATCCCAGGGTCCTCACCCCTCCACTTT
cdr3_aa: CASSIPGSSPLHF

clone_size: .
v_call: TRBV27
d_call: .
j_call: TRBJ2-5
cdr3_nt: TGTGCCAGCAGAACAATGGAGACCCAGTACTTC
cdr3_aa: CASRTMETQYF

clone_size: .
v_call: TRBV1
d_call: .
j_call: TRBJ1-3
cdr3_nt: TGCACCAGCAGCCAAGGTCCTTCCGGAAACACCATATATTTT
cdr3_aa: CTSSQGPSGNTIYF

clone_size: many
v_call: TRBV12-3/TRBV12-4
d_call: TRBD1
j_call: TRBJ2-1
cdr3_nt: TGTGCCAGCAGTTTAGCGACAGGGGCCTACTACAATGAGCAGTTCTTC
cdr3_aa: CASSLATGAYYNEQFF

clone_size: many
v_call: TRBV27
d_call: TRBD2
j_call: TRBJ2-1
cdr3_nt: TGTGCCTCATCCACCGGGACTAGGGGGTTCAATGAGCAGTTCTTC
cdr3_aa: CASSTGTRGFNEQFF